Described below is a single T cell receptor (beta chain) sequence and its context. Which antigen it targets is not known. Per-base qualities were not stored, and no clone one base away is much larger. The data were taken from a study of CD8+ T cells in alopecia areata (dated 2018 in TCRdb). Background for the entire study: Treated patients were enrolled in an open-label pilot trial of oral tofacitinib, 5 to 10 mg twice daily, for moderate-to-severe alopecia areata. Tofacitinib was given for 6 to 18 months, followed by 6 months of follow-up off drug to assess delayed response and recurrence. Disease severity in treated patients was measured with the SALT score, which quantifies the percentage of affected scalp surface area. High-throughput TCRbeta sequencing was used to examine T cell clonal expansion in alopecia areata in both the C3H/HeJ mouse model and human patients. Scalp tissue and sorted CD4+ and CD8+ peripheral blood T cells from patchy and totalis/universalis alopecia areata patients and from healthy controls were covered by human TCRbeta sequencing. Patients on tofacitinib were biopsied at baseline and after 4 and 24 weeks of treatment, and several of the patients also had a later scalp biopsy. Scalp clonality was compared among normal scalp (n=4), patchy alopecia areata scalp (n=8), and alopecia totalis/universalis scalp (n=8). RNA was extracted with the PAXgene miRNA kit for fixed scalp, the miRNeasy kit for PBMCs, and the RNeasy kit for mouse skin. immunoSEQ multiplex PCR using 35 Vbeta forward primers and 13 Jbeta reverse primers was used to amplify TCRbeta CDR3 regions.

This sample's time point label indicates: around 24 weeks on oral tofacitinib. What this sample's treatment or condition label stands for: oral pan-JAK inhibitor, 5-10 mg twice daily. Peripheral blood and lesional scalp punch biopsies were obtained from patients with alopecia areata. PBMCs were isolated by density centrifugation and stained for CD3, CD4 and CD8, and CD4+ and CD8+ T cells were sorted on a FACSAria. Points the paper makes about the study in general: Scalp TCR repertoire analysis is complicated because resident alphabeta T cells in normal human skin are also sequenced, whereas mouse skin is dominated by gammadelta T cells. Scalp clonality and the number of expanded CD8+ clones among the top 100 scalp clones were significantly decreased by tofacitinib. Shared TCR sequences between patients were less evident than in mice, which may be partly attributable to HLA diversity in the patient population. Because the treated cohort was small and had only one nonresponder, larger studies are needed to examine links between baseline CD8+ expansion and response. During tofacitinib treatment, many expanded lesional clones remained in scalp and blood, and this persistence may partly explain relapse after treatment is stopped. Lesional scalp, especially in alopecia totalis/universalis, showed higher clonality and more expanded CD8+ clones than normal scalp, suggesting antigenic drive.

The method behind the library was the immunoSEQ multiplex PCR assay. RNA was extracted from all samples and reverse transcribed into cDNA, which served as template for TCR sequencing. First-strand cDNA was synthesized with SuperScript III using a 2:1 mix of oligo-dT and random hexamers. A synthetic immune receptor repertoire was used to assess amplification bias, and residual bias was removed computationally. Per the authors' processing: Raw reads were preprocessed to remove errors, and CDR3 was defined by IMGT conventions from the conserved cysteine to phenylalanine. Clonality was computed by normalizing Shannon entropy by log2 of the number of productive unique TCRs and subtracting the result from 1. CD4 or CD8 identity of scalp clones was inferred by cross-referencing scalp TCRbeta sequences with sorted blood CD4 and CD8 repertoires. The table was pulled from immuneACCESS by TCRdb, which kept in-frame rearrangements only. Such tables lose some clones; where checked, under half of the loss comes from unresolved V genes, and the rest has no known cause. The DNA was the basis for D and trimming; V, J and clone size are from that table. The sample has 170,000 or so clones on record, under 60% of them singletons. Around an eighth of the sample goes to the ten largest clones.

From the cysteine through the phenylalanine, the CDR3 covers 13 amino acids. Just the 39-base CDR3 DNA is kept, in frame starting at base 1. The germline V gene specifies SGHRS as CDR1 and YFSETQ as CDR2. V is clipped by 0 bases and J by 5 bases, and the sequence between their germline boundaries is 9 bases long. Sequencing was performed on CD8+ T cells sorted from blood, taken at week 24, from a patient treated with tofacitinib. This receptor chain uses TRBV5-1 and TRBJ2-7; the D gene assignment is ambiguous. The TCR was taken from a human donor with alopecia areata. At the DNA level, the sequence is TGCGCCAGCAGCTTGGCTGGACGAAACGAGCAGTACTTC. The encoded protein is CASSLAGRNEQYF.